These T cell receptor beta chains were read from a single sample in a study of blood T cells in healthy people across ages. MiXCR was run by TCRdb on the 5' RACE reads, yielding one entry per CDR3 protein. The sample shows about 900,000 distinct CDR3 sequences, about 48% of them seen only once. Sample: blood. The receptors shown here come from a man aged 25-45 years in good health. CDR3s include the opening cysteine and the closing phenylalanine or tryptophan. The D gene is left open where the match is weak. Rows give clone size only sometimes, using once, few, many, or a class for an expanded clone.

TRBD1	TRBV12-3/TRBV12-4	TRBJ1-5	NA	TGTGCCAGCAGTTTGCAGGGGGCTTGGCAGCCCCAGCATTTT	CASSLQGAWQPQHF
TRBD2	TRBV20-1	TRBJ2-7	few	TGCAGTGCTAGGGCGGGACTAGCGTACGAGCAGTACTTC	CSARAGLAYEQYF
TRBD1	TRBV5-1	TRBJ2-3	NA	TGCGCCAGCAGCTTCGGACAGGGAAGGTTCACAGATACGCAGTATTTT	CASSFGQGRFTDTQYF
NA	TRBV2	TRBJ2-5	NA	TGTGCCAGCAACGGACGAATCCAAGAGACCCAGTACTTC	CASNGRIQETQYF
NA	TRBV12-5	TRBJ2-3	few	TGTGCTAGTGGTTTGAATCGCCATACGCAGTATTTT	CASGLNRHTQYF
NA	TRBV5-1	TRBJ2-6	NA	TGCGCCAGCAGCTTGGGATACGGTCCTGGGGCCAACGTCCTGACTTTC	CASSLGYGPGANVLTF
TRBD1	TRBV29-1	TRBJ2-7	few	TGCAGCGTTGAACTCGGACAGGGTCGCTACGAGCAGTACTTC	CSVELGQGRYEQYF
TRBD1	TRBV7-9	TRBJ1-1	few	TGTGCCAGCACCAACCCGACAGGGGGGGTCACTGAAGCTTTCTTT	CASTNPTGGVTEAFF
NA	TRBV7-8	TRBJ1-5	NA	TGTGCCAGCAGCTTAAGTCCGTCGGGGAATCAGCCCCAGCATTTT	CASSLSPSGNQPQHF
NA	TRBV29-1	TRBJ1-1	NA	TGCAGCGCTAGGGCCTCCCTACAGTCGAATACTGAAGCTTTCTTT	CSARASLQSNTEAFF
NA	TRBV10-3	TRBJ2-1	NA	TGTGCCATCAGTGGCAGCGGCGCTTACAATGAGCAGTTCTTC	CAISGSGAYNEQFF
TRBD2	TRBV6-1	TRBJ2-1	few	TGTGCCACTTCCCCGGGGGCGGGGGGCTCCTACAATGAGCAGTTCTTC	CATSPGAGGSYNEQFF
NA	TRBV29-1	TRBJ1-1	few	TGCAGCCTCAGGGACGGTGGAACTGAAGCTTTCTTT	CSLRDGGTEAFF
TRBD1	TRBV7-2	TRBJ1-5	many	TGTGCCAGCAGCTTAGAGAGGGGGCAGAATCAGCCCCAGCATTTT	CASSLERGQNQPQHF
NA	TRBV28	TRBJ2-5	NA	TGTGCCACCCTGACCGAAGAAGAGACCCAGTACTTC	CATLTEEETQYF
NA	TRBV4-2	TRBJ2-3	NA	TGTGCCAGCAGCCAATTAAACCCCACAGATACGCAGTATTTT	CASSQLNPTDTQYF
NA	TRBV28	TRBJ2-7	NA	TGTGCCAGCAGACTCACCCGAGCGTACGAGCAGTACTTC	CASRLTRAYEQYF
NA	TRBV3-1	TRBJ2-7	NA	TGTGCCAGCAGCCAAGGGACTGATAGCTCCTACGAGCAGTACTTC	CASSQGTDSSYEQYF
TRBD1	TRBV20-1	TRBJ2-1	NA	TGCAGTGCTAGAGACCGGGACAGGGGCACTATTTACAATGAGCAGTTCTTC	CSARDRDRGTIYNEQFF
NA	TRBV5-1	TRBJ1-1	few	TGCGCCAGCAGCTTGGGAGAAAAAGCTTTCTTT	CASSLGEKAFF
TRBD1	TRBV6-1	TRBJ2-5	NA	TGTGCCAGCAGTGAACCGGGACAGGCGAAAGAGACCCAGTACTTC	CASSEPGQAKETQYF
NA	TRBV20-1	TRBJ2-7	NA	TGCAGTGCTAGCGATGCCGGGACCTCCTACGAGCAGTACTTC	CSASDAGTSYEQYF
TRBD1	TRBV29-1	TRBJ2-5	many	TGCAGCGTTGAACCGGACAGGGGAGAGACCCAGTACTTC	CSVEPDRGETQYF
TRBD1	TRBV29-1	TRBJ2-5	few	TGCAGCGGTAGGGGACAGGAGAAAGAGACCCAGTACTTC	CSGRGQEKETQYF